This TCR beta chain stems from a study of shared clonotypes between healthy human individuals. General observations from the study: The small donor group covered limited genetic and exposure diversity.

Of note for this clone: Its antigen is currently unknown.

Using immunoSEQ multiplex PCR, the repertoire was profiled, and TCRdb retains in-frame clones only, with some absent. This sample has 1.4 million or so clones, with around 98.5% found just once. The CDR3 totals 15 residues. V shed 4 bases and J 5 bases; nucleotides not matched to a gene: 7. The germline CDR1 and CDR2 sequences are SGHTA and FQGNSA. The sequence was collected from a man aged 25 to 40 in good health. Sequences were obtained from naive CD4+ T cells sorted from blood. Subset described: CD45RA+ positively selected. The chain couples TRBV7-2 to TRBJ1-1, with 10 nucleotides matching TRBD1. CDR3 amino acids: CASSSRTGGRTEAFF. CDR3 nucleotides: TGTGCCAGCAGCTCCCGGACAGGGGGACGGACTGAAGCTTTCTTT.